This TCR beta chain was recovered during a study of identical twins. Trimming removed 2 bases from V and 6 bases from J; junction bases left unmatched: 10. Germline CDR1 reads DFQATT; CDR2 reads SNEGSKA (reference sequence). CDR3 length: 15 residues. This clonotype has ten or more counts. TCRdb processed the 5' RACE reads anew with MiXCR; each CDR3 protein has one entry. This sample has 140,000 to 150,000 distinct CDR3 sequences, with under 4.5% found just once. Specimen: memory T cells sorted from blood. The source is a man between 18 and 29 years old in good health. This chain uses TRBV20-1 with TRBJ1-5, with TRBD1 matching over 7 bases. CDR3 bases: TGCAGTGCTAGAATAGACAGGGAGCGGGGTCAGCCCCAGCATTTT. It translates to CSARIDRERGQPQHF.